Presented here are 31 T cell receptor beta chains from one specimen sequenced in a study of blood T cell repertoires in COVID-19. Measured with immunoSEQ multiplex PCR; TCRdb has only the in-frame clones, and not every one. The table has over 200,000 clones, approximately 85% seen once. Sequencing used peripheral blood. The receptors here all came from a woman aged 30 to 39 with acute or convalescent COVID-19.

The chain joins TRBV2 to TRBJ1-1; D gene uncertain. Per germline, CDR1 SNHLY and CDR2 FYNNEI. Trimming cost V 7 bases and J 5 bases, with 11 bases left between them. The CDR3 has 12 amino acids. CDR3 loop: CASTSGLTEAFF. The CDR3 DNA reads as TGTGCCAGCACCTCGGGGTTGACTGAAGCTTTCTTT.

The rearrangement links TRBV3-1 (or the pseudogene TRBV3-2) to TRBJ1-4, with D maybe TRBD1 (5 bases). The CDR3 covers 15 residues. CDR1 LGHDT and CDR2 YNNKEL come from the germline V gene (reference sequence). Trimming removed 0 bases from V and 0 bases from J, with 5 bases in between. CDR3 nucleotide sequence: TGTGCCAGCAGCCAAGACAGGGCAACTAATGAAAAACTGTTTTTT. Amino acid sequence: CASSQDRATNEKLFF.

The V and J genes are TRBV6-5 and TRBJ1-1; D unclear. The ends were cut back, 5 bases at V and 6 bases at J, with 16 bases in the middle. The CDR3 runs 14 residues. The germline CDR1 and CDR2 sequences are MNHEY and SVGAGI. The CDR3 spells CASSHLQGGSEAFF. The CDR3 nucleotides read TGTGCCAGCAGTCACCTACAAGGCGGATCTGAAGCTTTCTTT.

This chain links TRBV12-3 or TRBV12-4 with TRBJ2-2; D is unresolved. CDR3 length: 13 amino acids. The V end lost 7 bases, the J end lost 3 bases, and 9 bases lay between the germline ends. The CDR3 region is CASNSRYTGELFF. CDR3 DNA sequence: TGTGCCAGCAATTCACGGTACACCGGGGAGCTGTTTTTT.

This sequence joins TRBV30 and TRBJ2-2, with a tentative D call TRBD2 (6 bases). This CDR3 is built from 17 residues. V lost 3 bases, J lost 2 bases, and 19 bases lay in between. Germline assignment: CDR1 GTSNPN and CDR2 SVGIG (reference sequence). The CDR3 sequence: CAWRGGRRGSNTGELFF. The CDR3 bases are TGTGCCTGGAGGGGGGGACGGCGGGGCTCAAACACCGGGGAGCTGTTTTTT.

The chain carries TRBV7-2 and TRBJ2-2, with 7 positions matching TRBD2. CDR1 is SGHTA, CDR2 FQGNSA, per germline. J was trimmed by 2 bases and V by 4 bases; bases with no gene match: 4. This CDR3 region has 15 residues. Written as DNA, the CDR3 is TGTGCCAGCAGCTATGCGGGAGTTAACACCGGGGAGCTGTTTTTT. It specifies CASSYAGVNTGELFF.

The V and J genes are TRBV6-5 and TRBJ1-5; 9 bases agree with TRBD1. The CDR3 spans 15 residues. Germline trimming cut 6 bases from V and 0 bases from J; bases unmatched to any gene: 3. In germline, CDR1 is MNHEY, CDR2 SVGAGI. In DNA form, the CDR3 reads TGTGCCAGCAGAAAACAGGGGGCTAGCAATCAGCCCCAGCATTTT. It yields the protein CASRKQGASNQPQHF.

The chain uses TRBV18 and TRBJ2-5; 7 bases align to TRBD2. The germline CDR1 and CDR2 sequences are KGHSH and LQKENI. The CDR3 length is 15 residues. V gave up 0 bases and J gave up 2 bases; unmatched junction bases: 3. In DNA form, the CDR3 reads TGTGCCAGCTCACCACCGATGGGGGGGCAAGAGACCCAGTACTTC. It codes for CASSPPMGGQETQYF.

The rearrangement links TRBV27 to TRBJ1-5, with 7 bases matching TRBD1. CDR3 length equals 14 residues. Germline V gene data show CDR1 as MNHEY and CDR2 as SMNVEV (reference sequence). The V gene end was trimmed by 6 bases and the J gene end by 5 bases; junction bases not matched to a gene: 7. CDR3 sequence (DNA): TGTGCCAGCAGAACCACAGGGGAGCATCAGCCCCAGCATTTT. Amino acid sequence: CASRTTGEHQPQHF.

The table lists this clone with a count of one. V gene TRBV30 combines with J gene TRBJ2-1; TRBD2 is a possible D gene (5 bases). The CDR3 runs to 15 residues. The V end was cut by 0 bases, the J end by 4 bases, with 13 bases between. Germline assignment: CDR1 GTSNPN and CDR2 SVGIG (reference sequence). This CDR3 reads CAWSVSRTHYNEQFF. CDR3 DNA: TGTGCCTGGAGTGTGTCGAGGACTCATTACAATGAGCAGTTCTTC.

This chain links TRBV4-2 with TRBJ1-5; perhaps TRBD1 as D (5 bases). CDR1 is LGHNA, CDR2 YNFKEQ, per germline. Trimming removed 4 bases at V and 3 bases at J, with 13 bases between. The CDR3 spans 15 residues. In nucleotides, the CDR3 is TGTGCCAGCAGCCCCCTCGGGGGTGACAATCAGCCCCAGCATTTT. This translates into CASSPLGGDNQPQHF.

V gene TRBV7-9 combines with J gene TRBJ2-2; 7 bases agree with TRBD2. With 5 bases clipped from V and 5 bases from J, the junction kept 14 bases outside the gene matches. Germline CDR1 and CDR2: SEHNR and FQNEAQ (reference sequence). The CDR3 sequence is 17 residues long. The CDR3 here is CASSLLGGSSSTGELFF. For the CDR3, the DNA is TGTGCCAGCAGCCTCCTGGGCGGGAGTAGTAGTACCGGGGAGCTGTTTTTT.

V and J are TRBV7-2 and TRBJ2-3, with unresolved D. Trimming took off 3 bases at V and 3 bases at J, with 13 bases between the two ends. The CDR3 loop spans 15 amino acids. Germline V gene lookup returns CDR1 SGHTA and CDR2 FQGNSA. The CDR3 DNA follows: TGTGCCAGCAGCTTTGGATTGGGCTATACAGATACGCAGTATTTT. Its protein is CASSFGLGYTDTQYF.

The chain combines TRBV6-5 with TRBJ2-7; the match to TRBD1 covers 10 bases. This CDR3 is built from 16 residues. After removal of 0 bases from V and 5 bases from J, the junction contained 7 bases not matched to a gene. Germline values: CDR1 MNHEY, CDR2 SVGAGI. The CDR3 nucleotides are TGTGCCAGCAGTTACTCGTTAGGGACAGGGGTGAACGAGCAGTACTTC. Its translation: CASSYSLGTGVNEQYF.

In regard to this clone: A junction end diverges from the germline sequence, so it may reflect a read error. The genes are TRBV3-1 (or the pseudogene TRBV3-2) and TRBJ1-3; D perhaps matches TRBD1 (5 bases). The CDR3 loop spans 13 amino acids. Germline assignment: CDR1 LGHDT and CDR2 YNNKEL (reference sequence). Written as DNA, the CDR3 is TGTGCCAGCAGCCAAGCGGGGGGAAGCACCATATATTTT. This codes for CASSQAGGSTIYF.

This chain joins TRBV18 and TRBJ2-5; 8 bases are a match to TRBD2. Germline assignment: CDR1 KGHSH and CDR2 LQKENI. V dropped 6 bases and J dropped 1; count of bases not matched to a gene: 4. The CDR3 covers 14 residues. This CDR3 reads CASSPAGVQETQYF. CDR3 DNA sequence: TGTGCCAGCTCGCCAGCGGGAGTCCAAGAGACCCAGTACTTC.

This chain connects TRBV7-9 to TRBJ1-4; D might be TRBD1 (6 bases). The CDR3 length is 16 residues. The V end was cut by 5 bases, the J end by 12 bases, with 25 bases between. Germline V lookup: CDR1 SEHNR, CDR2 FQNEAQ (reference sequence). CDR3 sequence: CASSPRGAAKVWELFF. CDR3 sequence (DNA): TGTGCCAGCAGCCCCCGGGGGGCAGCCAAAGTGTGGGAACTGTTTTTT.

The genes are TRBV9 and TRBJ2-7; 11 positions match TRBD1. The CDR3 is 14 amino acids. V trimming: 4 bases; J trimming: 5 bases; junction bases outside the gene matches: 5. Germline V lookup: CDR1 SGDLS, CDR2 YYNGEE. The DNA of the CDR3 is TGTGCCAGCAGCCCCGGACAGGGGGCCAACGAGCAGTACTTC. This translates into CASSPGQGANEQYF. Filled out from reference TRBV9 and TRBJ2-7, the complete variable domain reads DSGVTQTPKHLITATGQRVTLRCSPRSGDLSVYWYQQSLDQGLQFLIQYYNGEERAKGNILERFSAQQFPDLHSELNLSSLELGDSALYFCASSPGQGANEQYFGPGTRLTVT.

This sequence joins TRBV7-2 and TRBJ2-2; 8 bases are a match to TRBD2. Germline trimming cut 2 bases from V and 0 bases from J; bases unmatched to any gene: 2. The CDR3 contains 16 residues. Germline V gives CDR1 SGHTA, CDR2 FQGNSA. DNA of the CDR3: TGTGCCAGCAGCTTACAACTAGCGGCGAACACCGGGGAGCTGTTTTTT. It yields the protein CASSLQLAANTGELFF.

A single count supports this clone. The rearrangement joins TRBV6-5 to TRBJ1-2; a weak D match, TRBD1 (6 bases). The germline V and J ends were trimmed by 3 bases and 0 bases, with 14 bases remaining between them. Germline V gives CDR1 MNHEY, CDR2 SVGAGI. The CDR3 extends over 16 amino acids. Written as DNA, the CDR3 is TGTGCCAGCAGTTATTCGACAGGCTTTGCTAACTATGGCTACACCTTC. The encoded protein is CASSYSTGFANYGYTF.

The rearrangement joins TRBV19 to TRBJ1-1; D is unclear. V lost 7 bases, J lost 1 base, and 10 bases lay in between. The CDR3 has 13 amino acids. Per germline, CDR1 LNHDA and CDR2 SQIVND (reference sequence). The CDR3 is CASIRVGNTEAFF. CDR3 in DNA: TGTGCCAGTATCCGGGTGGGGAACACTGAAGCTTTCTTT. Looking up the rest from reference TRBV19 and TRBJ1-1 gives the full variable domain: DGGITQSPKYLFRKEGQNVTLSCEQNLNHDAMYWYRQDPGQGLRLIYYSQIVNDFQKGDIAEGYSVSREKKESFPLTVTSAQKNPTAFYLCASIRVGNTEAFFGQGTRLTVV.

V and J are TRBV6-2 or TRBV6-3 and TRBJ1-5; tentative D call: TRBD1 (5 bases). Germline V gene sequence: CDR1 MNHEY, CDR2 SVGEGT. V shed 2 bases and J shed 11 bases, with 10 bases lying between them. The CDR3 is 12 residues long. CDR3 region: CASSYPGGAQHF. CDR3 DNA: TGTGCCAGCAGTTACCCCGGGGGAGCCCAGCATTTT.

This clone was seen only a few times. The rearrangement links TRBV6-6 to TRBJ2-7; D remains unclear. The V end lost 6 bases, the J end lost 4 bases, and 7 bases lay between the germline ends. Germline V gene data show CDR1 as MNHNY and CDR2 as SVGAGI (reference sequence). There are 11 residues in the CDR3. CDR3 coding DNA: TGTGCCAGCAGCCGAGAGTACGAGCAGTACTTC. Translated, it gives CASSREYEQYF.

The chain is built from TRBV19 and TRBJ2-2; D unresolved. Germline V gives CDR1 LNHDA, CDR2 SQIVND (reference sequence). The CDR3 sequence is 14 residues long. V was shortened by 2 bases and J by 0 bases, with 4 bases between the two germline ends. CDR3 sequence reads: CASSISSNTGELFF. The CDR3 DNA is TGTGCCAGTAGTATATCCTCGAACACCGGGGAGCTGTTTTTT.

V is TRBV6-2 or TRBV6-3 and J is TRBJ1-5, with a possible D match to TRBD1 (5 bases). The CDR3 is 14 amino acids. The germline V gene encodes CDR1 MNHEY and CDR2 SVGEGT. Trimming removed 0 bases at V and 2 bases at J, with 5 bases between. CDR3 in amino acids: CASSYSTGNQPQHF. CDR3 bases: TGTGCCAGCAGTTACTCGACAGGCAATCAGCCCCAGCATTTT.

This clone was detected once. This chain connects TRBV5-4 to TRBJ2-5; tentative D call: TRBD2 (6 bases). The CDR3 extends over 16 amino acids. The V gene lost 4 bases and the J gene lost 4 bases, with 20 bases spanning the gap. The V gene's germline CDR1 is SGHNT and CDR2 YYREEE (reference sequence). CDR3 DNA: TGTGCCAGCAGCCCTCTTCAACTAGCCTCGCGAGAGACCCAGTACTTC. This encodes CASSPLQLASRETQYF.

The chain uses TRBV2 and TRBJ2-2; TRBD2 aligns across 9 bases. This CDR3 region has 16 residues. Trimming at V came to 2 bases and at J to 5 bases, leaving 6 bases not matched to a gene. Germline V gene data show CDR1 as SNHLY and CDR2 as FYNNEI. CDR3 nucleotides: TGTGCCAGCAGTGAAATAGCGGGAGTAAGGACCGGGGAGCTGTTTTTT. It yields the protein CASSEIAGVRTGELFF.

This chain links TRBV7-2 with TRBJ2-7; 7 bases line up with TRBD2. The germline gives CDR1 SGHTA, CDR2 FQGNSA. The CDR3 contains 16 residues. The V gene end was trimmed by 4 bases and the J gene end by 2 bases; junction bases not matched to a gene: 11. The CDR3 nucleotides read TGTGCCAGCAGCTCCCGGCGGGGAGGGAACCCCTACGAGCAGTACTTC. Its translation: CASSSRRGGNPYEQYF.

This chain connects TRBV15 to TRBJ2-1; 7 bases match TRBD1. This CDR3 contains 16 residues. The J segment lost 9 bases and the V segment lost 0 bases, leaving 11 bases of the junction unmatched. Per germline, CDR1 LNHNV and CDR2 YYDKDF (reference sequence). CDR3 in DNA: TGTGCCACCAGCAGAGATTATACAGGGGAGTTTGGTGAGCAGTTCTTC. Amino acid sequence: CATSRDYTGEFGEQFF.

This clone turned up a few times. V usage is TRBV25-1 and J usage is TRBJ1-1, with D perhaps matching TRBD1 (6 bases). V lost 5 bases and J 4 bases, leaving 14 bases between the germline ends. This CDR3 spans 14 amino acids. The germline gives CDR1 MGHDK, CDR2 SYGVNS. The CDR3 loop reads CASSLQGLGTEAFF. CDR3 nucleotide sequence: TGTGCCAGCAGTTTACAGGGCTTGGGCACTGAAGCTTTCTTT. The entire variable domain, with the rest obtained from reference TRBV25-1 and TRBJ1-1, is as follows: EADIYQTPRYLVIGTGKKITLECSQTMGHDKMYWYQQDPGMELHLIHYSYGVNSTEKGDLSSESTVSRIRTEHFPLTLESARPSHTSQYLCASSLQGLGTEAFFGQGTRLTVV.

This clone was seen a single time. The chain combines TRBV21-1 with TRBJ2-1; TRBD1, the D gene given by the table, was not confirmed from the DNA. TRBV21-1 corresponds to a pseudogene. This CDR3 region has 18 residues. The CDR3 reads CASSKGLSPQGSYNEQFF. The CDR3, as DNA: TGTGCCAGCAGCAAAGGACTTTCCCCTCAGGGCTCCTACAATGAGCAGTTCTTC.